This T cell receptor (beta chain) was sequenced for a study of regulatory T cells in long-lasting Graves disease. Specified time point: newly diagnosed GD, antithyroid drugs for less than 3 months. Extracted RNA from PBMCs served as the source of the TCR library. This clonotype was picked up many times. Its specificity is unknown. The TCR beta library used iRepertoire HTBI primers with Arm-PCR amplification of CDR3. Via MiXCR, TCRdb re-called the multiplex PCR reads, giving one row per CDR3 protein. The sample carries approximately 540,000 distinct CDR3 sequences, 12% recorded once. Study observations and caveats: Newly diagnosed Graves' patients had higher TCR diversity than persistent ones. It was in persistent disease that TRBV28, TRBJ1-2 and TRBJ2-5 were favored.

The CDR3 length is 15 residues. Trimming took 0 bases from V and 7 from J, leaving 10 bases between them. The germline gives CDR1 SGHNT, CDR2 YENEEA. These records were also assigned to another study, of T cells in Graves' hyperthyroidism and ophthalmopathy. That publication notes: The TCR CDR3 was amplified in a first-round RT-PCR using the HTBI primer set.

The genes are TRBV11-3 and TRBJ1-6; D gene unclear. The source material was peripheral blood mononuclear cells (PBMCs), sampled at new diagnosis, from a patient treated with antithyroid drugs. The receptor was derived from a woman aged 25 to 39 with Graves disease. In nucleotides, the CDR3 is TGTGCCAGCAGCTTAGACCAGCCGCGGAATTCACCCCTCCACTTT. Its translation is CASSLDQPRNSPLHF.